The clone carrying this T cell receptor beta chain has a handful of counts. The V end lost 3 bases, the J end lost 0 bases, and 18 bases lay between the germline ends. From germline, CDR1 is MNHEY and CDR2 SMNVEV (reference sequence). The CDR3 covers 19 residues. The data were taken from a study of early T cells in non-severe SARS-CoV-2 infection. The protocol attached unique molecular identifiers to individual cDNA molecules. Each CDR3 protein is one row after TCRdb ran MiXCR on the 5' RACE reads. The sample has 35,000 to 55,000 distinct CDR3 sequences, 23% seen once; the top ten hold approximately 4.5%.

Specimen: whole blood, collected at baseline. This TCR derives from an adult who was a healthcare worker with PCR-confirmed SARS-CoV-2 infection or an uninfected control (not recorded which). This chain uses TRBV27 with TRBJ2-6; the D gene could be TRBD1 or TRBD2 (6 bases each). The CDR3 nucleotides read TGTGCCAGCAGTTTTGATGGGGGGACAACTAACTCTGGGGCCAACGTCCTGACTTTC. Its translation is CASSFDGGTTNSGANVLTF.